One and the same sample provided the 8 T cell receptor beta chains below, sequenced in a study of T cell responses to AZD1222 COVID-19 vaccine. Generated by immunoSEQ multiplex PCR, the TCRdb table keeps only in-frame clones and is missing some. The sample lists 150,000 or so clones; about nine tenths were seen once. The source material was peripheral blood, sampled on day 0 of AZD1222 vaccination. These TCRs come from an adult in good health.

The chain carries TRBV5-1 and TRBJ2-1, with 10 bases fitting TRBD1. CDR1 is SGHRS, CDR2 YFSETQ, per germline. V lost 3 bases, J lost 6 bases, and 0 bases stayed unmatched. The CDR3 loop spans 13 amino acids. DNA for the CDR3: TGCGCCAGCAGCTGGACAGGGGGCAATGAGCAGTTCTTC. This translates into CASSWTGGNEQFF.

This clone was counted once. This rearrangement joins TRBV24-1 to TRBJ2-1; perhaps D is TRBD1 or TRBD2 (6 bases each). CDR1 KGHDR and CDR2 SFDVKD come from the germline V gene. Trimming left V 3 bases short and J 5 bases short, with 19 bases between. The CDR3 runs to 17 residues. The CDR3 here is CATSDQIQGTQDNEQFF. CDR3 DNA sequence: TGTGCCACCAGTGATCAGATCCAGGGGACTCAGGACAATGAGCAGTTCTTC.

This sequence joins TRBV15 and TRBJ1-4; 9 positions agree with TRBD1. After removal of 2 bases from V and 4 bases from J, the junction contained 2 bases not matched to a gene. The CDR3 is made up of 15 amino acids. CDR1 is LNHNV, CDR2 YYDKDF, per germline (reference sequence). The CDR3 nucleotides read TGTGCCACCAGCAGACCGGGACAGGGTAATGAAAAACTGTTTTTT. Its protein product is CATSRPGQGNEKLFF.

The chain is built from TRBV29-1 and TRBJ1-1; TRBD1 might be the D (5 bases). The CDR3 has 15 amino acids. Trimming removed 7 bases from V and 2 bases from J, with 20 bases in between. Germline CDR1 and CDR2: SQVTM and ANQGSEA. The CDR3 is CSARLKGLTNTEAFF. DNA for the CDR3: TGCAGCGCCCGACTCAAGGGACTGACTAACACTGAAGCTTTCTTT.

This chain joins TRBV3-1 (or the pseudogene TRBV3-2) and TRBJ1-6, with unresolved D. The V end lost 4 bases, the J end lost 6 bases, and 10 bases lay between the germline ends. In germline, CDR1 is LGHDT, CDR2 YNNKEL (reference sequence). This CDR3 spans 14 amino acids. The CDR3 region is CASSREGFNSPLHF. CDR3 nucleotides: TGTGCCAGCAGCCGGGAAGGATTTAATTCACCCCTCCACTTT.

As regards this clone: The junction differs from germline at one of its ends, possibly a read error. The rearrangement uses TRBV6-5 and TRBJ2-5; D gene unclear. Looked up from germline, CDR1 is MNHEY and CDR2 is SVGAGI. The CDR3 is 12 residues long. In DNA form, the CDR3 reads TGTGCCAGCAGTTTACAATACGGCGATCTAAACTTC. This codes for CASSLQYGDLNF.

This chain links TRBV6-5 with TRBJ2-7; D is undetermined. Germline CDR1 and CDR2: MNHEY and SVGAGI. Trimming shortened V by 6 bases and J by 3 bases, and 3 bases separated the two germline ends. The CDR3 has 10 residues. CDR3 nucleotide sequence: TGTGCCAGCAGCCTCTACGAGCAGTACTTC. Translated: CASSLYEQYF.

The chain links TRBV5-4 to TRBJ1-2; 8 bases are a match to TRBD1. Germline V CDR1 and CDR2: SGHNT, YYREEE (reference sequence). V was pared by 3 bases and J by 5 bases, with 3 bases of the junction left unmatched. The CDR3 runs to 13 residues. CDR3 bases: TGTGCCAGCAGCTCGGGACAGGTTTATGGCTACACCTTC. Protein product: CASSSGQVYGYTF.